A single sample is the source of the 24 T cell receptor beta chains below, sequenced in a study of T cells in Graves' hyperthyroidism and ophthalmopathy. Using RNA transcripts as the source, TCR beta CDR3 regions were amplified. The study used the HTBI primer set for a first-round RT-PCR of the TCR CDR3. TCRdb passed the multiplex PCR reads through MiXCR, listing each CDR3 protein once. This sample has nearly 600,000 distinct CDR3 sequences, with roughly 14% found just once. The source material was blood. Receptors originate from a woman aged 25 to 39 with Graves' hyperthyroidism that later progressed to Graves' ophthalmopathy.

There are a few counts of this clonotype. The J gene is TRBJ2-1, the V gene TRBV5-1, with TRBD1 identical over 9 bases. Germline V gene lookup returns CDR1 SGHRS and CDR2 YFSETQ. V gave up 4 bases and J gave up 7 bases; unmatched junction bases: 6. This CDR3 contains 14 residues. For the CDR3, the DNA is TGCGCCAGCAGCCGGGACAGGGTTGGTAATGAGCAGTTCTTC. This translates into CASSRDRVGNEQFF.

This clonotype occurred many times. The genes are TRBV2 and TRBJ1-1, with 8 bases fitting TRBD1. With 7 bases clipped from V and 4 bases from J, the junction kept 11 bases outside the gene matches. Germline assignment: CDR1 SNHLY and CDR2 FYNNEI. This CDR3 is built from 15 residues. The CDR3 here is CASIRDTGGSTEAFF. The CDR3 DNA is TGTGCCAGCATTAGAGATACAGGGGGAAGCACTGAAGCTTTCTTT.

In this sample, this clonotype turned up many times. The chain recombines TRBV28 with TRBJ2-3; D remains ambiguous. This CDR3 has 17 amino acids. V was cut by 6 bases and J by 0 bases, with 19 bases left in between. Germline V gives CDR1 MDHEN, CDR2 SYDVKM. The DNA of the CDR3 is TGTGCCAGCAGCACCAGGTCATTGGGGTCTAGCACAGATACGCAGTATTTT. This sequence encodes CASSTRSLGSSTDTQYF. Full variable domain (rest looked up from reference TRBV28 and TRBJ2-3): DVKVTQSSRYLVKRTGEKVFLECVQDMDHENMFWYRQDPGLGLRLIYFSYDVKMKEKGDIPEGYSVSREKKERFSLILESASTNQTSMYLCASSTRSLGSSTDTQYFGPGTRLTVL.

The rearrangement links TRBV5-1 to TRBJ1-6; D not resolved. The V gene's germline CDR1 is SGHRS and CDR2 YFSETQ. The CDR3 contains 13 residues. V lost 0 bases and J lost 10, with 8 bases in between. CDR3 sequence (DNA): TGCGCCAGCAGCTTGGTAGAGGACTCACCCCTCCACTTT. It yields the protein CASSLVEDSPLHF.

This clonotype was seen ten or more times. This chain links TRBV12-5 with TRBJ2-1; possible D gene TRBD1, 5 bases. In germline, CDR1 is LGHNT, CDR2 FRNRAP. The CDR3 is 18 residues long. V gave up 2 bases and J gave up 5 bases, with 22 bases separating them. For the CDR3, the DNA is TGTGCTAGTGGTTTGACCCAGACGACAGACAACCACGACAATGAGCAGTTCTTC. Amino acid sequence: CASGLTQTTDNHDNEQFF.

This clonotype was recorded at least ten times. This chain connects TRBV20-1 to TRBJ1-3; TRBD1 aligns across 7 bases. J was trimmed by 6 bases and V by 4 bases; bases with no gene match: 9. This CDR3 has 14 amino acids. CDR1 is DFQATT, CDR2 SNEGSKA, per germline (reference sequence). The CDR3 sequence: CSATGDSGANTIYF. DNA for the CDR3: TGCAGTGCTACCGGGGACAGTGGCGCAAACACCATATATTTT.

This clonotype was detected ten times or more. The J gene is TRBJ1-1, the V gene TRBV10-2; D might be TRBD1 (6 bases). CDR3 length equals 13 residues. Germline-derived CDR1 and CDR2 are WSHSY and SAAADI. The V and J ends lost 7 bases and 5 bases respectively, with 14 bases between them. CDR3: CASTTGSRTEAFF. CDR3 sequence (DNA): TGCGCCAGCACAACAGGGAGTCGAACTGAAGCTTTCTTT.

This clonotype was seen repeatedly, ten times or more. The gene calls are TRBV29-1 and TRBJ2-7; D unresolved. Between the trimmed V and J ends, which lost 1 base and 4 bases, there was a span of 8 bases. CDR3 length equals 12 residues. Per germline, CDR1 SQVTM and CDR2 ANQGSEA. The CDR3: CSVEAGLYEQYF. For the CDR3, the DNA is TGCAGCGTTGAAGCAGGCCTATACGAGCAGTACTTC.

Only a few counts were recorded for this clonotype. This chain uses TRBV10-1 with TRBJ2-1; 10 positions agree with TRBD2. This CDR3 contains 16 residues. Germline V gives CDR1 WNHNN, CDR2 SYGVQD (reference sequence). V gave up 2 bases and J gave up 2 bases; unmatched junction bases: 3. The CDR3 region is CASSEMTSGPYNEQFF. The CDR3 DNA reads as TGCGCCAGCAGTGAGATGACTAGCGGGCCCTACAATGAGCAGTTCTTC.

V and J are TRBV29-1 and TRBJ2-3; D ambiguous. Per the germline V gene, CDR1 is SQVTM and CDR2 is ANQGSEA. This CDR3 region has 12 residues. The V end lost 7 bases, the J end lost 0 bases, and 8 bases lay between the germline ends. CDR3 residues: CSGSRSTDTQYF. CDR3 DNA sequence: TGCAGCGGATCCCGAAGCACAGATACGCAGTATTTT.

The chain carries TRBV20-1 and TRBJ2-6; perhaps TRBD2 as D (6 bases). Germline V gene data show CDR1 as DFQATT and CDR2 as SNEGSKA (reference sequence). The CDR3 has 14 residues. V was pared by 6 bases and J by 2 bases, with 11 bases between. Here the CDR3 reads CSALGGTGANVLTF. CDR3 DNA sequence: TGCAGTGCCCTCGGGGGTACTGGGGCCAACGTCCTGACTTTC.

This clonotype appeared many times. The chain has TRBV2 and TRBJ1-1, with D possibly being TRBD1 (6 bases). Germline CDR1 SNHLY, CDR2 FYNNEI. This CDR3 is 14 amino acids long. Trimming removed 6 bases from V and 0 bases from J, with 11 bases in between. The CDR3 DNA is TGTGCCAGCAGGGACAGCATCATGAACACTGAAGCTTTCTTT. Protein product: CASRDSIMNTEAFF.

This clonotype has a count of ten or more. The chain carries TRBV5-1 and TRBJ2-3; no clear D gene. This CDR3 is 12 amino acids long. Trimming shortened V by 6 bases and J by 5 bases, and 10 bases separated the two germline ends. In germline, CDR1 is SGHRS, CDR2 YFSETQ. The CDR3 nucleotides read TGCGCCAGCACCCTCGAGGAAGATACGCAGTATTTT. Translation gives CASTLEEDTQYF. Together with reference TRBV5-1 and TRBJ2-3, the CDR3 gives the full variable domain: KAGVTQTPRYLIKTRGQQVTLSCSPISGHRSVSWYQQTPGQGLQFLFEYFSETQRNKGNFPGRFSGRQFSNSRSEMNVSTLELGDSALYLCASTLEEDTQYFGPGTRLTVL.

This clonotype was detected only a few times. The chain combines TRBV20-1 with TRBJ2-7; D may be TRBD1 or TRBD2 (5 bases each). This CDR3 spans 14 amino acids. The V end lost 0 bases, the J end lost 0 bases, and 9 bases lay between the germline ends. Germline loops: CDR1 DFQATT, CDR2 SNEGSKA (reference sequence). This chain's CDR3 is CSARDVGASYEQYF. The CDR3 DNA reads as TGCAGTGCTAGAGATGTCGGGGCCTCCTACGAGCAGTACTTC.

This clonotype was detected a few times. The chain employs TRBV5-1 and TRBJ1-5; D gene uncertain. The CDR3 length is 16 residues. Germline CDR1 SGHRS, CDR2 YFSETQ. Between the trimmed V and J ends, which lost 3 bases and 1 base, there was a span of 14 bases. In nucleotides, the CDR3 is TGCGCCAGCAGCTCCCCACCCTATTGGAGCAATCAGCCCCAGCATTTT. It translates to CASSSPPYWSNQPQHF.

The chain uses TRBV7-2 and TRBJ2-2; D is perhaps TRBD1 or TRBD2 (5 bases each). V lost 1 base and J lost 4, with 13 bases in between. The CDR3 spans 16 residues. Germline CDR1 is SGHTA and CDR2 is FQGNSA. CDR3 nucleotides: TGTGCCAGCAGCTTAGGTGGGACCCCCAGCACCGGGGAGCTGTTTTTT. Residues: CASSLGGTPSTGELFF. Combining the CDR3 with reference TRBV7-2 and TRBJ2-2 gives the whole variable domain GAGVSQSPSNKVTEKGKDVELRCDPISGHTALYWYRQSLGQGLEFLIYFQGNSAPDKSGLPSDRFSAERTGGSVSTLTIQRTQQEDSAVYLCASSLGGTPSTGELFFGEGSRLTVL.

The V gene is TRBV30, the J gene TRBJ2-7; 8 bases fit TRBD1. The CDR3 has 14 residues. Trimming took 2 bases from V and 4 from J; bases not matched to a gene: 7. From germline, CDR1 is GTSNPN and CDR2 SVGIG (reference sequence). The CDR3: CAWSSTQGAYEQYF. The CDR3 DNA sequence: TGTGCCTGGAGTTCAACCCAGGGGGCTTACGAGCAGTACTTC.

This clonotype came up many times. The CDR3 bases are TGTGCCAGCAGTTCTTTAGCGGGAGCCGGGGAGCTGTTTTTT. Its translation is CASSSLAGAGELFF. This rearrangement joins TRBV6-1 to TRBJ2-2; 9 bases are shared with TRBD2. The CDR3 has 14 residues. Losses at the gene ends were 5 bases for V and 6 bases for J; bases not matched to a gene: 4. CDR1 is MNHNS, CDR2 SASEGT, per germline.

This clonotype has a count of ten or more. The rearrangement joins TRBV30 to TRBJ2-5; D is unresolved. The germline V gene has CDR1 GTSNPN and CDR2 SVGIG (reference sequence). CDR3 size: 12 residues. The V and J ends lost 3 bases and 5 bases respectively, with 10 bases between them. The CDR3 nucleotides read TGTGCCTGGAGACCCGGTGGGGAGACCCAGTACTTC. Its translation: CAWRPGGETQYF.

This clonotype was found many times. The rearrangement joins TRBV29-1 to TRBJ2-7; 9 bases are a match to TRBD1. There are 15 residues in the CDR3. Germline loops: CDR1 SQVTM, CDR2 ANQGSEA. J was trimmed by 5 bases and V by 2 bases; bases with no gene match: 10. CDR3 amino acids: CSVEKGGTGSHEQYF. CDR3 coding DNA: TGCAGCGTTGAAAAAGGCGGGACAGGGAGCCACGAGCAGTACTTC.

Ten or more counts support this clonotype. The chain couples TRBV27 to TRBJ2-7; 9 nucleotides agree with TRBD1. This CDR3 is built from 15 residues. V lost 5 bases to trimming and J lost 4 bases; unmatched junction nucleotides: 9. Per the germline V gene, CDR1 is MNHEY and CDR2 is SMNVEV (reference sequence). CDR3 sequence: CASSLTGTGNYEQYF. The DNA of the CDR3 is TGTGCCAGCAGTCTAACCGGGACAGGGAATTACGAGCAGTACTTC.

This clonotype was counted only a few times. A much larger clone differs from this one at a single base, so this may be a read error. The chain combines TRBV20-1 with TRBJ1-6; 7 bases line up with TRBD1. V trimming: 6 bases; J trimming: 9 bases; junction bases outside the gene matches: 2. Per the germline V gene, CDR1 is DFQATT and CDR2 is SNEGSKA (reference sequence). CDR3 length: 11 residues. Here the CDR3 reads CSASGGSPLHF. The CDR3 region has the DNA TGCAGTGCCTCAGGGGGTTCACCCCTCCACTTT.

The chain employs TRBV30 and TRBJ1-1, with a weak D call TRBD1 (6 bases). The CDR3 consists of 12 residues. Trimming took off 8 bases at V and 3 bases at J, with 13 bases between the two ends. Germline V lookup: CDR1 GTSNPN, CDR2 SVGIG (reference sequence). The CDR3 reads CAGLQGDTEAFF. The CDR3 DNA sequence: TGTGCCGGCTTACAGGGTGACACTGAAGCTTTCTTT.

This clonotype was recorded at least ten times. The chain joins TRBV28 to TRBJ2-1; 9 bases fit TRBD2. This CDR3 comprises 16 residues. After removal of 4 bases from V and 0 bases from J, the junction contained 4 bases not matched to a gene. Looked up from germline, CDR1 is MDHEN and CDR2 is SYDVKM. The CDR3 DNA follows: TGTGCCAGCAGTTCTAGCGGGGCGAGCTCCTACAATGAGCAGTTCTTC. Translation gives CASSSSGASSYNEQFF.